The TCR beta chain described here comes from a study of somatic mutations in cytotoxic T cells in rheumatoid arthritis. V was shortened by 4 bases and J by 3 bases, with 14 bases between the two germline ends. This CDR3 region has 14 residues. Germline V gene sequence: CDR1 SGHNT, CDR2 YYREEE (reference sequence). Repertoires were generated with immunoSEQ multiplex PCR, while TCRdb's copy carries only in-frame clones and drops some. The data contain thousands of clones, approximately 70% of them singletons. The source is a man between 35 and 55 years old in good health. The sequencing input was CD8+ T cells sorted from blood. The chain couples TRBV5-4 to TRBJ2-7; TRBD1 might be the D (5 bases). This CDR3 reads CASSPSGSHYEQYF. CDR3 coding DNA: TGTGCCAGCAGCCCCTCAGGGTCCCACTACGAGCAGTACTTC. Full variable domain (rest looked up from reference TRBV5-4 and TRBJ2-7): ETGVTQSPTHLIKTRGQQVTLRCSSQSGHNTVSWYQQALGQGPQFIFQYYREEENGRGNFPPRFSGLQFPNYSSELNVNALELDDSALYLCASSPSGSHYEQYFGPGTRLTVT.